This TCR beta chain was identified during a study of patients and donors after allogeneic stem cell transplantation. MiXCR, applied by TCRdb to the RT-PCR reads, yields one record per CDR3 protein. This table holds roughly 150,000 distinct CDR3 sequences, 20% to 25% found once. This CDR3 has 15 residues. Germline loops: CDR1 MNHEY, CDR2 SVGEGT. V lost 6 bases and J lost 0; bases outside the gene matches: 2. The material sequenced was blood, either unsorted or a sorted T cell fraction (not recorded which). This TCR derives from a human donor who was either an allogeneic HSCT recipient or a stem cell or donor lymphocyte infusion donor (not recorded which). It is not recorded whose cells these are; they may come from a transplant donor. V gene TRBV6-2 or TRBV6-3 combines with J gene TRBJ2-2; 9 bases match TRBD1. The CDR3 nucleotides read TGTGCCAGCAGACGGACAGGGGCGAACACCGGGGAGCTGTTTTTT. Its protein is CASRRTGANTGELFF.